This T cell receptor (beta chain) came from a study of cytomegalovirus exposure and HLA in healthy donors. Findings and limits, study-wide: Three chains linked to CMV were shown in vitro to be specific for CMV antigens.

The V and J ends lost 0 bases and 3 bases respectively, with 12 bases between them. Germline V gene data show CDR1 as MNHNY and CDR2 as SVGAGI (reference sequence). The CDR3 consists of 16 residues. Concerning this clone itself: Its target is unknown.

Amplification used 60 Vbeta primers and 13 Jbeta primers. Using immunoSEQ multiplex PCR, the repertoire was profiled, and TCRdb retains in-frame clones only, with some absent. The sample lists 150,000 to 200,000 clones, about 81% occurring once. The TCR originated in a man aged 18-30 years in good health and CMV-seronegative. The chain recombines TRBV6-6 with TRBJ1-3; perhaps TRBD1 as D (5 bases). Sample: PBMCs. The CDR3 coding sequence is TGTGCCAGCAGTTACTCTCCCGGGGGTGGTGGAAACACCATATATTTT. It translates to CASSYSPGGGGNTIYF.